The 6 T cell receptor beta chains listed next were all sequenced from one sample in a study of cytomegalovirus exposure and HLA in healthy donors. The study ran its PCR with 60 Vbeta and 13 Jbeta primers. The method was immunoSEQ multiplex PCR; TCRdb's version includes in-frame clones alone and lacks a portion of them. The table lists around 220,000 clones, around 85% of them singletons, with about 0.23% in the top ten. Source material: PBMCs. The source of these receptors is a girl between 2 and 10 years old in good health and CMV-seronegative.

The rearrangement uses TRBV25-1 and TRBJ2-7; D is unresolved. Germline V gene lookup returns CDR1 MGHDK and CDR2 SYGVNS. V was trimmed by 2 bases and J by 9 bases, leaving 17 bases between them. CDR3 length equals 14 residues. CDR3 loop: CASSERRPTGGQYF. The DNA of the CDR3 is TGTGCCAGCAGTGAACGCCGGCCCACGGGTGGGCAGTACTTC.

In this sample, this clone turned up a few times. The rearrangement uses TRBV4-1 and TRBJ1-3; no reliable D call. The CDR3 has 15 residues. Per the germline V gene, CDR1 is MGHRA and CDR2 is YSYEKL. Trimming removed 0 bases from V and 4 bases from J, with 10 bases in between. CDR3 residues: CASSQDGIIGNTIYF. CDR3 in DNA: TGCGCCAGCAGCCAAGACGGGATTATCGGAAACACCATATATTTT.

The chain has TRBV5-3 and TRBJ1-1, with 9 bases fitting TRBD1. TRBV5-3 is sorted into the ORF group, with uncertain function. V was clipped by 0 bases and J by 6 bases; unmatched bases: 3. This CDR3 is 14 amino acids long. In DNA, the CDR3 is TGTGCCAGAAGCTTGGGACAGGGGGGGGCTGAAGCTTTCTTT. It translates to CARSLGQGGAEAFF.

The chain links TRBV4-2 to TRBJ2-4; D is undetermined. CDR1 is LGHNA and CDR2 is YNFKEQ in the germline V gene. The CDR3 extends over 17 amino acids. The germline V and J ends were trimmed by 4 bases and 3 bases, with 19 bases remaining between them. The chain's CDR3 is CASSRDTTRDLKNIQYF. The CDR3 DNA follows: TGTGCCAGCAGCCGCGACACCACCCGCGACCTCAAAAACATTCAGTACTTC.

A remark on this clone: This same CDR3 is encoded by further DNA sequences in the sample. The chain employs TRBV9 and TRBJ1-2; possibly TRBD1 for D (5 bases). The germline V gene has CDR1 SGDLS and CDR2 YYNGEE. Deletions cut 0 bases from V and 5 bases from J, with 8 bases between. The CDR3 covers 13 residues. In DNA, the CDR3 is TGTGCCAGCAGCGTAGGGGGGGATTATGGCTACACCTTC. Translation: CASSVGGDYGYTF.

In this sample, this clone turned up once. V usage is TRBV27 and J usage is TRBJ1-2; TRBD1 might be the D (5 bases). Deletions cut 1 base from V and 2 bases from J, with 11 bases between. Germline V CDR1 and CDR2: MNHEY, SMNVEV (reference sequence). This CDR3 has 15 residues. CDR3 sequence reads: CASSLLGGANYGYTF. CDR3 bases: TGTGCCAGCAGTTTATTGGGGGGTGCAAACTATGGCTACACCTTC.